These 27 T cell receptor beta chains share one sample of origin, sequenced in a study of blood T cell repertoires in COVID-19. Profiled with immunoSEQ multiplex PCR; TCRdb holds only in-frame clones, not every one. The sample holds over 200,000 clones; under 85% are singletons and the top ten take roughly 1.3%. Sequencing was performed on peripheral blood. These receptors all come from a woman younger than 45 with COVID-19, enrolled during active disease.

The CDR3 spells CASLRGAEETQYF. CDR3 nucleotide sequence: TGCGCCAGCCTCAGGGGGGCCGAGGAGACCCAGTACTTC. The V gene is TRBV5-1, the J gene TRBJ2-5; tentatively, D is TRBD1 (7 bases). Germline CDR1 reads SGHRS; CDR2 reads YFSETQ. The CDR3 is made up of 13 amino acids. V was pared by 7 bases and J by 5 bases, with 15 bases between.

This rearrangement joins TRBV3-1 (or the pseudogene TRBV3-2) to TRBJ2-2, with D tentatively TRBD2 (6 bases). Looked up from germline, CDR1 is LGHDT and CDR2 is YNNKEL (reference sequence). This CDR3 is 14 amino acids long. V was cut by 4 bases and J by 1 base, with 7 bases left in between. CDR3 loop: CASSPRGNTGELFF. CDR3 in DNA: TGTGCCAGCAGCCCGCGGGGGAACACCGGGGAGCTGTTTTTT.

The chain is built from TRBV19 and TRBJ1-5, with D tentatively TRBD1 (6 bases). V was trimmed by 5 bases and J by 0 bases, leaving 14 bases between them. Germline CDR1 and CDR2: LNHDA and SQIVND (reference sequence). The CDR3 has 16 residues. The CDR3 reads CASSSGGTSSNQPQHF. As DNA, the CDR3 is TGTGCCAGTAGTTCGGGGGGCACTTCTAGCAATCAGCCCCAGCATTTT.

This chain connects TRBV5-6 to TRBJ2-5, with 10 bases that match TRBD1. With V trimmed by 3 bases and J by 5 bases, 7 bases remained unmatched. From germline, CDR1 is SGHDT and CDR2 YYEEEE. The CDR3 has 15 residues. The CDR3, as DNA: TGTGCCAGCAGCTCCGGGACAGGGGTTCGGGAGACCCAGTACTTC. This codes for CASSSGTGVRETQYF.

Comment on this clone: The sample holds other DNA sequences that translate to the same CDR3. This chain joins TRBV13 and TRBJ2-7, with unresolved D. This CDR3 region has 13 residues. In germline, CDR1 is PRHDT, CDR2 FYEKMQ (reference sequence). With 0 bases removed from V and 0 bases from J, the gap between germline ends came to 3 bases. CDR3 protein: CASSLGSSYEQYF. As DNA, the CDR3 is TGTGCCAGCAGCTTAGGTAGCTCCTACGAGCAGTACTTC.

As for this clone: At the DNA level, this CDR3 is encoded by other sequences in the same sample as well. The chain links TRBV7-2 to TRBJ1-5, with 8 bases matching TRBD1. CDR1 is SGHTA, CDR2 FQGNSA, per germline. This CDR3 has 15 amino acids. Trimming took 4 bases from V and 3 from J; bases not matched to a gene: 5. As DNA, the CDR3 is TGTGCCAGCAGCTCCGGACAGGGTAACAATCAGCCCCAGCATTTT. As protein: CASSSGQGNNQPQHF. The full variable domain, with the rest looked up from reference TRBV7-2 and TRBJ1-5, is GAGVSQSPSNKVTEKGKDVELRCDPISGHTALYWYRQSLGQGLEFLIYFQGNSAPDKSGLPSDRFSAERTGGSVSTLTIQRTQQEDSAVYLCASSSGQGNNQPQHFGDGTRLSIL.

The count of this clone is one. This sequence joins TRBV4-1 and TRBJ2-1, with D uncertain. This CDR3 spans 12 amino acids. The V and J ends lost 0 bases and 12 bases respectively, with 9 bases between them. Germline V gene lookup returns CDR1 MGHRA and CDR2 YSYEKL. This chain's CDR3 is CASSQDANWQFF. The CDR3 bases are TGCGCCAGCAGCCAAGATGCGAATTGGCAGTTCTTC.

This clone was counted only a few times. The V call is TRBV5-1, the J call TRBJ1-1; D unresolved. Trimming stripped 0 bases from V and 0 bases from J, with 12 bases between. Per germline, CDR1 SGHRS and CDR2 YFSETQ. The CDR3 extends over 16 amino acids. This CDR3 reads CASSLEAGWVNTEAFF. As DNA, the CDR3 is TGCGCCAGCAGCTTGGAAGCGGGTTGGGTGAACACTGAAGCTTTCTTT.

The chain has TRBV7-9 and TRBJ2-7; unclear D gene. The CDR3 runs 15 residues. Trimming left V 5 bases short and J 2 bases short, with 16 bases between. Germline V gene sequence: CDR1 SEHNR, CDR2 FQNEAQ (reference sequence). The CDR3 bases are TGTGCCAGCAGCCCCCTAGTGAAGAACCCCTACGAGCAGTACTTC. Encoded protein: CASSPLVKNPYEQYF.

V is TRBV6-1 and J is TRBJ1-2; D possibly corresponds to TRBD1 (5 bases). Trimming took off 0 bases at V and 6 bases at J, with 11 bases between the two ends. CDR3 length equals 14 residues. Per germline, CDR1 MNHNS and CDR2 SASEGT. The CDR3 DNA is TGTGCCAGCAGTGAAGCGGGGGGAAGGGATGGCTACACCTTC. Amino acid sequence: CASSEAGGRDGYTF.

The chain links TRBV5-5 to TRBJ2-7, with 8 bases fitting TRBD1. V shed 3 bases and J 8 bases; nucleotides not matched to a gene: 10. From germline, CDR1 is SGHKS and CDR2 YYEKEE (reference sequence). This CDR3 is built from 14 residues. The DNA for the CDR3 is TGTGCCAGCAGCTCGTCCGAGCCCAGGGGGCAGCAGTACTTC. It yields the protein CASSSSEPRGQQYF.

This chain joins TRBV5-1 and TRBJ2-1; TRBD1 agrees at 7 bases. Germline loops: CDR1 SGHRS, CDR2 YFSETQ. The CDR3 contains 16 residues. Germline trimming cut 1 base from V and 4 bases from J; bases unmatched to any gene: 8. CDR3 in amino acids: CASSLLGGQSYNEQFF. The CDR3 nucleotides are TGCGCCAGCAGCTTGTTAGGGGGACAGTCGTACAATGAGCAGTTCTTC. Full variable domain (remainder filled in from reference TRBV5-1 and TRBJ2-1): KAGVTQTPRYLIKTRGQQVTLSCSPISGHRSVSWYQQTPGQGLQFLFEYFSETQRNKGNFPGRFSGRQFSNSRSEMNVSTLELGDSALYLCASSLLGGQSYNEQFFGPGTRLTVL.

The chain has TRBV11-2 and TRBJ1-1, with 10 bases identical to TRBD1. There are 15 residues in the CDR3. CDR1 is SGHAT and CDR2 is FQNNGV in the germline V gene. V gave up 3 bases and J gave up 7 bases; unmatched junction bases: 8. CDR3 DNA sequence: TGTGCCAGCAGCTTGGGGACAGGGGCGACTCTTGAAGCTTTCTTT. Translating it yields CASSLGTGATLEAFF.

This chain links TRBV5-1 with TRBJ2-7, with 10 bases fitting TRBD2. Germline values: CDR1 SGHRS, CDR2 YFSETQ. This CDR3 spans 15 amino acids. The ends lost 4 bases at V and 2 bases at J; junction bases unmatched: 6. CDR3 sequence: CASSPLSGRAYEQYF. CDR3 DNA: TGCGCCAGCAGCCCCCTAAGCGGGAGGGCCTACGAGCAGTACTTC.

The chain links TRBV19 to TRBJ2-7; D ambiguous. Germline V gene data show CDR1 as LNHDA and CDR2 as SQIVND (reference sequence). The CDR3 sequence is 14 residues long. Trimming took off 2 bases at V and 0 bases at J, with 8 bases between the two ends. CDR3 amino acids: CASSIQTASYEQYF. As DNA, the CDR3 is TGTGCCAGTAGTATACAGACTGCCTCCTACGAGCAGTACTTC. Full variable domain (outside the CDR3, taken from reference TRBV19 and TRBJ2-7): DGGITQSPKYLFRKEGQNVTLSCEQNLNHDAMYWYRQDPGQGLRLIYYSQIVNDFQKGDIAEGYSVSREKKESFPLTVTSAQKNPTAFYLCASSIQTASYEQYFGPGTRLTVT.

This chain's CDR3 is CASSEQVKPGQPQHF. CDR3 coding DNA: TGTGCCAGCAGTGAACAGGTGAAGCCAGGTCAGCCCCAGCATTTT. The chain uses TRBV2 and TRBJ1-5, with unresolved D. This CDR3 region has 15 residues. The V and J ends lost 2 bases and 6 bases respectively, with 14 bases between them. CDR1 is SNHLY and CDR2 is FYNNEI in the germline V gene.

This sequence joins TRBV11-1 and TRBJ2-1; D is possibly TRBD2 (6 bases). Trimming cost V 5 bases and J 0 bases, with 11 bases left between them. Germline V lookup: CDR1 SGHAT, CDR2 FQDESV (reference sequence). The CDR3 spans 15 residues. CDR3 loop: CASSPAGGSYNEQFF. The CDR3 nucleotides are TGTGCCAGCAGCCCAGCGGGCGGCTCCTACAATGAGCAGTTCTTC.

This clone was recorded only once. The chain joins TRBV6-5 to TRBJ1-5; D unclear. Germline-derived CDR1 and CDR2 are MNHEY and SVGAGI. V shed 2 bases and J shed 1 base, with 9 bases lying between them. This CDR3 is built from 15 residues. The CDR3 nucleotides are TGTGCCAGCAGTTACCACTTAACCAGCAATCAGCCCCAGCATTTT. Translated: CASSYHLTSNQPQHF.

This clone appeared once. This rearrangement joins TRBV12-3 or TRBV12-4 to TRBJ1-2, with a weak D call TRBD1 (5 bases). V was cut by 6 bases and J by 9 bases, with 17 bases left in between. This CDR3 comprises 13 residues. The CDR3, as DNA: TGTGCCAGCAGCCCAATCTTCAGGGTGAGCTACACCTTC. Translated, it gives CASSPIFRVSYTF.

The chain combines TRBV18 with TRBJ2-5; TRBD2 matches 8 bases. The V and J ends lost 3 bases and 5 bases, in that order; junction bases with no gene match: 8. Germline V gene data show CDR1 as KGHSH and CDR2 as LQKENI. This CDR3 has 15 amino acids. The CDR3 nucleotides are TGTGCCAGCTCACCCCGGGAGGGGCAAGGGGAGACCCAGTACTTC. This encodes CASSPREGQGETQYF.

The gene calls are TRBV27 and TRBJ2-3; tentative D call: TRBD2 (6 bases). Deletions cut 8 bases from V and 3 bases from J, with 21 bases between. The germline V gene has CDR1 MNHEY and CDR2 SMNVEV (reference sequence). The CDR3 is 16 amino acids. CDR3 nucleotide sequence: TGTGCCAGCGGATTTTTCGCGGGAAGAGGAACAGATACGCAGTATTTT. Its translation is CASGFFAGRGTDTQYF.

This clone appeared a few times. The chain is built from TRBV4-1 and TRBJ1-3; D is unclear. This CDR3 is 14 amino acids long. Deletions cut 0 bases from V and 4 bases from J, with 7 bases between. Per germline, CDR1 MGHRA and CDR2 YSYEKL. Written as DNA, the CDR3 is TGCGCCAGCAGCCAAGATGCGGGGGGAAACACCATATATTTT. It specifies CASSQDAGGNTIYF.

This chain links TRBV19 with TRBJ2-7; TRBD2 matches at 11 bases. There are 17 residues in the CDR3. CDR1 is LNHDA and CDR2 is SQIVND in the germline V gene (reference sequence). V shed 0 bases, J shed 7 bases, and the junction held 11 bases outside the gene matches. DNA for the CDR3: TGTGCCAGTAGTATAGACCAGGGACTAGCGGACTCGGGGGAGCAGTACTTC. Translation: CASSIDQGLADSGEQYF. The full variable domain, in which reference TRBV19 and TRBJ2-7 provide the parts outside the CDR3, is DGGITQSPKYLFRKEGQNVTLSCEQNLNHDAMYWYRQDPGQGLRLIYYSQIVNDFQKGDIAEGYSVSREKKESFPLTVTSAQKNPTAFYLCASSIDQGLADSGEQYFGPGTRLTVT.

This clone was observed a single time. The CDR3 DNA sequence: TGCGCCAGCCAACCGGGACTAGCGGCGGGAGTGGTGGATACGCAGTATTTT. As protein: CASQPGLAAGVVDTQYF. The chain joins TRBV5-1 to TRBJ2-3; 11 bases map to TRBD2. CDR3 length: 17 amino acids. With 7 bases clipped from V and 6 bases from J, the junction kept 16 bases outside the gene matches. CDR1 SGHRS and CDR2 YFSETQ come from the germline V gene.

This chain connects TRBV6-2 or TRBV6-3 to TRBJ2-7, with TRBD2 identical over 8 bases. The CDR3 consists of 17 residues. Germline V gene lookup returns CDR1 MNHEY and CDR2 SVGEGT. The V segment lost 5 bases and the J segment 4 bases; nucleotides outside the gene matches: 16. The DNA of the CDR3 is TGTGCCAGCAGTCAATTTAACCCGGGGACTAGTAGGTACGAGCAGTACTTC. Translation: CASSQFNPGTSRYEQYF.

This chain joins TRBV12-3 or TRBV12-4 and TRBJ2-5; D is unresolved. CDR3 length: 13 amino acids. Trimming removed 4 bases from V and 0 bases from J, with 6 bases in between. Here the CDR3 reads CASSSRYQETQYF. In DNA form, the CDR3 reads TGTGCCAGCAGTTCCCGGTACCAAGAGACCCAGTACTTC.

J is TRBJ1-4 and V is TRBV24-1; 11 bases align to TRBD1. J was trimmed by 10 bases and V by 3 bases; bases with no gene match: 6. The V gene's germline CDR1 is KGHDR and CDR2 SFDVKD. The CDR3 is 15 residues long. The CDR3 DNA is TGTGCCACCAGTGATGCCGGGACAGGGGGTGCAAAACTGTTTTTT. Translating gives CATSDAGTGGAKLFF.